This TCR beta chain was observed in a study of shared clonotypes between healthy human individuals. The data were produced by immunoSEQ multiplex PCR, yet TCRdb's version contains in-frame clones alone and is incomplete. The repertoire consists of about 980,000 clones, with approximately 80% occurring once and the leading ten covering about 1.5%. Trimming took off 5 bases at V and 3 bases at J, with 16 bases between the two ends. Germline CDR1 reads LNHNV; CDR2 reads YYDKDF (reference sequence). The CDR3 sequence is 15 residues long. This rearrangement joins TRBV15 to TRBJ1-2, with D tentatively TRBD1 (6 bases). The sequence was obtained from a man between 18 and 29 years old in good health. Sequencing was performed on memory CD4+ T cells sorted from blood. Sample subset: CD45RA-negative fraction. The CDR3 spells CATSPSGGPYYGYTF. The CDR3 DNA reads TGTGCCACCAGCCCGAGTGGGGGGCCTTACTATGGCTACACCTTC.